This TCR beta chain was observed in a study of cytomegalovirus exposure and HLA in healthy donors. Findings of the study overall: In all likelihood, a cluster of highly shared sequence variants was a sequencing artifact. A later analysis by the authors found several of the most significant clusters apparently linked to common viral pathogens. Because they were indistinguishable, some V segments, including TRBV6-2 and TRBV6-3, were excluded.

PCR primers comprised 60 Vbeta and 13 Jbeta primers. Sequencing was performed with immunoSEQ multiplex PCR; in TCRdb, only in-frame clones are kept and a portion is missing. This listing includes under 200,000 clones. Each donor was healthy, and each was a bone marrow donor. CDR1 is KGHSH, CDR2 LQKENI, per germline. This CDR3 is built from 16 residues. The ends lost 3 bases at V and 5 bases at J; junction bases unmatched: 10. Note on this clone: The antigen is unknown.

Sequences were obtained from PBMCs. The sequence derives from a young woman in good health and CMV-seropositive. The genes are TRBV18 and TRBJ2-5; 9 positions agree with TRBD2. CDR3 nucleotides: TGTGCCAGCTCACCTGATAGCGGGAGTTGGGACGAGACCCAGTACTTC. Protein sequence: CASSPDSGSWDETQYF.